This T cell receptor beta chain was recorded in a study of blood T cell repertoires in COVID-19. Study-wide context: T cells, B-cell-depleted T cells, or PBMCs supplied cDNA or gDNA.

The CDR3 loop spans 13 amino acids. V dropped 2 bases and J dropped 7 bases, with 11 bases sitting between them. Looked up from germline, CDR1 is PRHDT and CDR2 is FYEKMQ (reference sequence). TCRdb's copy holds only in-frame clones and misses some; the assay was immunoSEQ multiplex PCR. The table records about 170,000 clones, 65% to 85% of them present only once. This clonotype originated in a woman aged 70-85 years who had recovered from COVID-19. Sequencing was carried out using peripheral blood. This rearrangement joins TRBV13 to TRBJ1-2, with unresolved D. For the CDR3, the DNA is TGTGCCAGCAGCTTATGGGCAGTTGCTGGCTACACCTTC. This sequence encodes CASSLWAVAGYTF.